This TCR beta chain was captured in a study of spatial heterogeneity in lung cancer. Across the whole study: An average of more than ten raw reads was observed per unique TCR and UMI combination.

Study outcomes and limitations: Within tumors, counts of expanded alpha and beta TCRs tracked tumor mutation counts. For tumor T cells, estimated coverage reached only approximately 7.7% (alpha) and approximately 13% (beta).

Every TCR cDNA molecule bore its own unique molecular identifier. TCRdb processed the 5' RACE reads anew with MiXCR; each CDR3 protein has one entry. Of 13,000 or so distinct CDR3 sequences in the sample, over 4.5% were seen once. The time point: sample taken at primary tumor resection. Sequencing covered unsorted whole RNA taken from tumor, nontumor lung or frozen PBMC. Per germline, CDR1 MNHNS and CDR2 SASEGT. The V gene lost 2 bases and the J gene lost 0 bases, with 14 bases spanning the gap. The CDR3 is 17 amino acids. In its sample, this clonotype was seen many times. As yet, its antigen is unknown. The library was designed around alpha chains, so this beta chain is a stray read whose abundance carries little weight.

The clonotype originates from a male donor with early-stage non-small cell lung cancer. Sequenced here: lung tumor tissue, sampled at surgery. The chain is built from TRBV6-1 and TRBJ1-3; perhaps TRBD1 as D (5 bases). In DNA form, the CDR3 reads TGTGCCAGCAGTGAATTCGAGACAGCTATCTCTGGAAACACCATATATTTT. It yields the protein CASSEFETAISGNTIYF.